These T cell receptor beta chains were read from a single sample in a study of beta chain features in type 1 diabetes. Data came from immunoSEQ multiplex PCR; TCRdb stores just in-frame clones and leaves some out. The sample comprises 330,000 or so clones, roughly a fifth of which are singletons, and about 0.045% rests with the top ten. Sample: naive CD4+ T cells from blood. The receptor source for this set is a woman between 18 and 29 years old in good health. Both conserved end residues are part of each CDR3. The D gene is left open where the match is weak. Only part of the rows carry a size: once, few, many, or a class if the clone is expanded.

TRBV5-1,TRBJ2-1,TRBD1,few,14,TGCGCCAGCAGGCAGATCGGACAGGGTAACGAGCAGTTCTTC,CASRQIGQGNEQFF
TRBV10-3,TRBJ2-7,TRBD2,few,13,TGTGCCGCAGGGACTAGCGGGGCCTACGAGCAGTACTTC,CAAGTSGAYEQYF
TRBV15,TRBJ1-2,-,-,15,TGTGCCACCAGCAAACAGAGCGGAGCAGAGCGGGGCTACACCTTC,CATSKQSGAERGYTF
TRBV9,TRBJ1-2,-,-,15,TGTGCCAGCAGCGTTGGGGGGGCTAGGAACTATGGCTACACCTTC,CASSVGGARNYGYTF
TRBV30,TRBJ2-5,-,few,11,TGTGCCTGGAGCTGGACTGAGACCCAGTACTTC,CAWSWTETQYF
TRBV30,TRBJ1-1,-,-,15,TGTGCCTGGAGAGGAGGACAGCGGTCAAACACTGAAGCTTTCTTT,CAWRGGQRSNTEAFF
TRBV6-8,TRBJ1-2,-,-,14,TGTGCCAGCAGTTCGACTGGGGGGAGCTATGGCTACACCTTC,CASSSTGGSYGYTF
TRBV5-1,TRBJ2-1,TRBD2,few,15,TGCGCCAGCAGTCCTAGCCGACTAGCTCTGGATGAGCAGTTCTTC,CASSPSRLALDEQFF
TRBV19,TRBJ2-1,-,few,14,TGTGCCAGTAGTAGGGGAGACACCTACAATGAGCAGTTCTTC,CASSRGDTYNEQFF
TRBV18,TRBJ2-5,TRBD1,-,13,TGTGCCAGCTCAACTGACAGGGCAGAGACCCAGTACTTC,CASSTDRAETQYF
TRBV29-1,TRBJ1-2,TRBD1,-,13,TGCAGCGTTGGGGGACAGCTTGAAGGTGGCTACACCTTC,CSVGGQLEGGYTF
TRBV5-4,TRBJ2-3,TRBD2,few,15,TGTGCCAGCAGCTTGAGTAGCGGGAGCCCAGATACGCAGTATTTT,CASSLSSGSPDTQYF
TRBV7-2,TRBJ1-2,TRBD1,-,14,TGTGCCAGCAGCGCCGGGACAGAAAACTATGGCTACACCTTC,CASSAGTENYGYTF
TRBV7-2,TRBJ1-3,-,-,12,TGTGCCAGCAGCTCCTTTAGAAACACCATATATTTT,CASSSFRNTIYF
TRBV28,TRBJ1-2,TRBD1,-,13,TGTGCCAGCAGTGACAGGGGGGGCTATGGCTACACCTTC,CASSDRGGYGYTF
TRBV4-1,TRBJ2-3,TRBD2,few,17,TGCGCCAGCAGCCAAGATCGTCTAGCGGGGATCTTAGATACGCAGTATTTT,CASSQDRLAGILDTQYF
TRBV29-1,TRBJ1-2,-,few,12,TGCAGCGTTGAGCTGCAGAACTATGGCTACACCTTC,CSVELQNYGYTF
TRBV4-1,TRBJ2-7,-,few,12,TGCGCCAGCAGCCAACCGTGGGGCGGGCAGTACTTC,CASSQPWGGQYF
TRBV18,TRBJ1-2,-,few,13,TGTGCCAGCTCACCTGAACAGAACTATGGCTACACCTTC,CASSPEQNYGYTF
TRBV29-1,TRBJ1-1,-,few,13,TGCAGCGTCCACGGACAGCTGAACACTGAAGCTTTCTTT,CSVHGQLNTEAFF
TRBV6-6,TRBJ1-5,TRBD1,-,14,TGTGCCAGCTGCCGACAGGGCCACAATCAGCCCCAGCATTTT,CASCRQGHNQPQHF
TRBV18,TRBJ1-6,TRBD1,-,14,TGTGCCAGCTCACCGGGACAGGGCCATTCACCCCTCCACTTT,CASSPGQGHSPLHF
TRBV7-2,TRBJ2-5,-,-,14,TGTGCCAGCAGCAGAACCAGGATTCAAGAGACCCAGTACTTC,CASSRTRIQETQYF
TRBV9,TRBJ2-7,-,few,13,TGTGCCAGCAGCCCACAGCAGGGGACCGAGCAGTACTTC,CASSPQQGTEQYF
TRBV30,TRBJ2-5,TRBD1,few,17,TGTGCCTGGAGTTTGCTGGGACAGAGAGTACCAGAAGAGACCCAGTACTTC,CAWSLLGQRVPEETQYF
TRBV29-1,TRBJ2-3,TRBD1,few,14,TGCAGCGTTGTACAGGGGGCATTCACAGATACGCAGTATTTT,CSVVQGAFTDTQYF
TRBV30,TRBJ2-1,TRBD2,few,17,TGTGCCGGGACTAGCGGGAACCGATTTGCTCTCGACAATGAGCAGTTCTTC,CAGTSGNRFALDNEQFF
TRBV30,TRBJ1-2,TRBD1,-,13,TGTGCCTGGAGTTTCGGGACAGGGAGCGGCTACACCTTC,CAWSFGTGSGYTF
TRBV6-4,TRBJ1-2,-,few,13,TGTGCCAGCAGTGACTCGAGAGTCTATGGCTACACCTTC,CASSDSRVYGYTF
TRBV18,TRBJ2-7,-,few,15,TGTGCCAGCTCAACGTCCGGGACGGAGGGGTACGAGCAGTACTTC,CASSTSGTEGYEQYF
TRBV7-2,TRBJ2-1,TRBD2,-,15,TGTGCCAGCAGCTTACGACTAGCGGGAGAGTCTGAGCAGTTCTTC,CASSLRLAGESEQFF
TRBV4-3,TRBJ2-1,TRBD2,few,15,TGCGCCAGCAGCCAAGAGGCTAGCGGTGCAGGTGAGCAGTTCTTC,CASSQEASGAGEQFF
TRBV9,TRBJ2-4,-,-,15,TGTGCCAGCAGCGTCGGGAGCAGCCGGGCGAACATTCAGTACTTC,CASSVGSSRANIQYF
TRBV2,TRBJ2-7,TRBD2,few,17,TGTGCCAGCAGTCTAAGCCCGACTAGCGGGAGACCCTACGAGCAGTACTTC,CASSLSPTSGRPYEQYF
TRBV19,TRBJ1-2,TRBD1,-,14,TGTGCCAGTAGTATGACAGGGGGCCGGGATGGCTACACCTTC,CASSMTGGRDGYTF
TRBV7-3,TRBJ1-1,-,-,13,TGTGCCAGCAGCAGGGGTATGAACACTGAAGCTTTCTTT,CASSRGMNTEAFF
TRBV6-5,TRBJ2-5,TRBD1,-,15,TGTGCCAGCAGAGAGGACAGGGCGGAAGCGAAGACCCAGTACTTC,CASREDRAEAKTQYF
TRBV15,TRBJ2-2,TRBD2,-,15,TGTGCCACCAGCCGCGGGAGGGCGAACACCGGGGAGCTGTTTTTT,CATSRGRANTGELFF
TRBV9,TRBJ2-5,TRBD2,few,15,TGTGCCAGCAGCGTGAGGACTAGCGGGGAGGAGACCCAGTACTTC,CASSVRTSGEETQYF
TRBV14,TRBJ2-3,TRBD2,-,15,TGTGCCAGCAGCCAAGCAACTAGCGGGGGAGATACGCAGTATTTT,CASSQATSGGDTQYF
TRBV5-1,TRBJ2-5,-,few,13,TGCGCCAGCAGCTTGGTCGGGAGTGAGACCCAGTACTTC,CASSLVGSETQYF